This TCR beta chain was retrieved from a study of cytomegalovirus exposure and HLA in healthy donors. It was with 60 Vbeta and 13 Jbeta primers that the PCR ran. Some clones are missing from TCRdb's copy, which holds only in-frame ones; the method was immunoSEQ multiplex PCR. Seen here are fewer than 200,000 clones, 80% to 90% observed once, and the top ten hold over 1.5%. V lost 3 bases to trimming and J lost 5 bases; unmatched junction nucleotides: 5. The CDR3 runs to 15 residues. The germline V gene encodes CDR1 PRHDT and CDR2 FYEKMQ (reference sequence). The V gene is TRBV13, the J gene TRBJ2-5, with 11 bases that match TRBD1. The specimen sequenced was PBMCs. This receptor was obtained from a middle-aged man in good health and CMV-seropositive. In nucleotides, the CDR3 is TGTGCCAGCAGCTTTCGGACAGGGGGCCGGGAGACCCAGTACTTC. It is translated as CASSFRTGGRETQYF. Complete variable domain (other parts from reference TRBV13 and TRBJ2-5): AAGVIQSPRHLIKEKRETATLKCYPIPRHDTVYWYQQGPGQDPQFLISFYEKMQSDKGSIPDRFSAQQFSDYHSELNMSSLELGDSALYFCASSFRTGGRETQYFGPGTRLLVL.